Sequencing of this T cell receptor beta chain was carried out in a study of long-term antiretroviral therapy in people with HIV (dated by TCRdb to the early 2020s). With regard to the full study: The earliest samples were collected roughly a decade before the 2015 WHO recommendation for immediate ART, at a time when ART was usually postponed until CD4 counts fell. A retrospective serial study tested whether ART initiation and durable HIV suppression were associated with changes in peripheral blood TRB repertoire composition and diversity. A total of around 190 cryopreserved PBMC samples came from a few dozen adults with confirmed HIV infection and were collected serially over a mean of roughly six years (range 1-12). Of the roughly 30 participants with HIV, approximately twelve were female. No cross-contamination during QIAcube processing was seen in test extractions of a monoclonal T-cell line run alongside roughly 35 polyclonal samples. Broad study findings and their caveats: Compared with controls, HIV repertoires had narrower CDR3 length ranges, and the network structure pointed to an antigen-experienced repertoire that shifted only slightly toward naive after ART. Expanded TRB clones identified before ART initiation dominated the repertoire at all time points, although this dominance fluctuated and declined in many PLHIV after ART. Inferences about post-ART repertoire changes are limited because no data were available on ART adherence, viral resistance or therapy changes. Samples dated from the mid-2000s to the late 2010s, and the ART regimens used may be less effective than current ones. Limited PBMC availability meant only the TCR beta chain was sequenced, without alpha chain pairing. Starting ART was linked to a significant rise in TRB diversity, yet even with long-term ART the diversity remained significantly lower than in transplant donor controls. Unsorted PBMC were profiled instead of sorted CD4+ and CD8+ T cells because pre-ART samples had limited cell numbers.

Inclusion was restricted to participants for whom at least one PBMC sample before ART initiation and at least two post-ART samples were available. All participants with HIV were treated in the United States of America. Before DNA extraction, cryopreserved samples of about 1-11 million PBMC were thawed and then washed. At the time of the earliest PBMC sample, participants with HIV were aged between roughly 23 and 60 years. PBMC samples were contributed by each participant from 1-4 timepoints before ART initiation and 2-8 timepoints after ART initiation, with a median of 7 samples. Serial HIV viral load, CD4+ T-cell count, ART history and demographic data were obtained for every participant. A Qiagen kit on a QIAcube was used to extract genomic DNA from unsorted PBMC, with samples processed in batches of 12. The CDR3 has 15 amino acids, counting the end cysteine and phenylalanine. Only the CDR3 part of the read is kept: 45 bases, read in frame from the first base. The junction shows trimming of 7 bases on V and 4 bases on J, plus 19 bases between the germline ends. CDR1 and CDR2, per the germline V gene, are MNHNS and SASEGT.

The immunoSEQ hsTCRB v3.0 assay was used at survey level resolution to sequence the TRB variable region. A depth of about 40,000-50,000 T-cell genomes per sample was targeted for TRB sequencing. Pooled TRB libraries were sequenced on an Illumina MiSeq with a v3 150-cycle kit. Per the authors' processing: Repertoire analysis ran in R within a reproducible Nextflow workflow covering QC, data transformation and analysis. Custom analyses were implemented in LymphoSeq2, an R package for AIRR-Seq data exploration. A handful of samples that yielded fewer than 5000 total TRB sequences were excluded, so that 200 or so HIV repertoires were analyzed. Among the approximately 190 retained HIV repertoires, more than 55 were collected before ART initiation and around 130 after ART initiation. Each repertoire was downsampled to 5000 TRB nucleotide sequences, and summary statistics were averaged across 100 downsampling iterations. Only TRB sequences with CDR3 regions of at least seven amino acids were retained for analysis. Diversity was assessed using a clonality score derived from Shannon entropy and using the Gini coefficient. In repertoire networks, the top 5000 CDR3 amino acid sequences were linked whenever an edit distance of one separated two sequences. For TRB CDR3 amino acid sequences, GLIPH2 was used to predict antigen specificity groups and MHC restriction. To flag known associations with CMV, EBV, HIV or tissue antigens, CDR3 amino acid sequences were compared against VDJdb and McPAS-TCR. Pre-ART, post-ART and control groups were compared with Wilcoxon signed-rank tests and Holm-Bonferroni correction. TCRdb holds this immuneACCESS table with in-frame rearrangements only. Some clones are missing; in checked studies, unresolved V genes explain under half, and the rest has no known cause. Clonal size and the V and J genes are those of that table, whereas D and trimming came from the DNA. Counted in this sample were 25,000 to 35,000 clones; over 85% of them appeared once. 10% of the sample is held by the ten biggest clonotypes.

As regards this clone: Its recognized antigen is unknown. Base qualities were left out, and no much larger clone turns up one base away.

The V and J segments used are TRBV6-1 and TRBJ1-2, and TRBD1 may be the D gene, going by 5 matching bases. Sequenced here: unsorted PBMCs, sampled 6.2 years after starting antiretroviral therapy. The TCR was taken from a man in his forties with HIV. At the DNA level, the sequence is TGTGCCAGCATTCAGAGGGGCAGCCGAGCCTATGGCTACACCTTC. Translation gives CASIQRGSRAYGYTF.